These 19 T cell receptor beta chains came from one sample sequenced in a study of T cell repertoires in cytomegalovirus infection. TCRdb re-called the reads through MiXCR, storing one row per CDR3 protein. The sample lists about 250,000 distinct CDR3 sequences, approximately 6.7% occurring once. Sequenced input: PBMCs. Receptor source: a human donor in good health (CMV status not recorded). Some clones in this sample may be carry-over from other donors' samples.

The sample holds many counts of this clonotype. The V gene is TRBV29-1, the J gene TRBJ1-3; D ambiguous. The germline CDR1 and CDR2 sequences are SQVTM and ANQGSEA. This CDR3 is 12 amino acids long. The V and J ends lost 4 bases and 2 bases respectively, with 6 bases between them. The CDR3 nucleotides are TGCAGCGTTGTCGACCCTGGAAACACCATATATTTT. This encodes CSVVDPGNTIYF.

There are many counts of this clonotype. The chain recombines TRBV5-3 with TRBJ2-6; 8 nucleotides align to TRBD1. TRBV5-3 is designated an ORF whose function remains uncertain. V lost 4 bases to trimming and J lost 3 bases; unmatched junction nucleotides: 12. The length of the CDR3 is 18 residues. CDR3 DNA: TGTGCCAGAAGCAGTCGCAGGGACAGGCAAGGTGGGGCCAACGTCCTGACTTTC. Amino acid sequence: CARSSRRDRQGGANVLTF.

This clonotype was counted ten times or more. The rearrangement joins TRBV20-1 to TRBJ1-4; D possibly corresponds to TRBD1 (6 bases). Trimming pared 4 bases from V and 5 bases from J, leaving 20 bases between. The CDR3 consists of 16 residues. Germline CDR1 and CDR2: DFQATT and SNEGSKA (reference sequence). Written as DNA, the CDR3 is TGCAGTGCTACAGTATCAACAGGGTTCTTAAATGAAAAACTGTTTTTT. Protein: CSATVSTGFLNEKLFF.

The sample holds many counts of this clonotype. The rearrangement links TRBV30 to TRBJ1-1, with D possibly being TRBD1 (6 bases). The length of the CDR3 is 15 residues. Trimming removed 2 bases at V and 0 bases at J, with 13 bases between. CDR1 and CDR2 from the germline V gene are GTSNPN and SVGIG (reference sequence). Here the CDR3 reads CAWSSSGHMNTEAFF. CDR3 bases: TGTGCCTGGAGTTCGTCGGGACATATGAACACTGAAGCTTTCTTT.

This clonotype was seen ten or more times. The rearrangement joins TRBV6-2 or TRBV6-3 to TRBJ2-4; 7 bases match TRBD1. The germline V gene encodes CDR1 MNHEY and CDR2 SVGEGT. This CDR3 contains 16 residues. V lost 7 bases, J lost 3 bases, and 12 bases stayed unmatched. CDR3 nucleotides: TGTGCCAGCAATACCCGACAGGGTGGAAACAAAAACATTCAGTACTTC. Encoded protein: CASNTRQGGNKNIQYF.

This clonotype was observed many times. The chain couples TRBV20-1 to TRBJ2-5; 10 positions agree with TRBD1. Germline V CDR1 and CDR2: DFQATT, SNEGSKA (reference sequence). This CDR3 comprises 13 residues. V trimming: 8 bases; J trimming: 5 bases; junction bases outside the gene matches: 8. The CDR3 bases are TGCAGTTGGCCAGACAGGGGGCACGAGACCCAGTACTTC. Translated, it gives CSWPDRGHETQYF.

This clonotype was detected many times. V and J are TRBV7-2 and TRBJ1-1; D unclear. Germline CDR1 and CDR2: SGHTA and FQGNSA. This CDR3 is built from 12 residues. Trimming pared 2 bases from V and 4 bases from J, leaving 5 bases between. CDR3 amino acids: CASSLTPTEAFF. The CDR3 DNA is TGTGCCAGCAGCTTAACTCCCACTGAAGCTTTCTTT. Full variable domain (outside the CDR3, taken from reference TRBV7-2 and TRBJ1-1): GAGVSQSPSNKVTEKGKDVELRCDPISGHTALYWYRQSLGQGLEFLIYFQGNSAPDKSGLPSDRFSAERTGGSVSTLTIQRTQQEDSAVYLCASSLTPTEAFFGQGTRLTVV.

This clonotype was recorded many times. The J gene is TRBJ2-1, the V gene TRBV7-2, with TRBD2 matching over 12 bases. Germline-derived CDR1 and CDR2 are SGHTA and FQGNSA. The V gene end was trimmed by 5 bases and the J gene end by 5 bases; junction bases not matched to a gene: 7. The CDR3 length is 16 residues. CDR3 in amino acids: CASSHRTSGANNEQFF. CDR3 nucleotides: TGTGCCAGCAGCCATCGGACTAGCGGGGCCAACAATGAGCAGTTCTTC.

At least ten counts were recorded for this clonotype. The chain links TRBV12-3 or TRBV12-4 to TRBJ1-4; D uncertain. V shed 8 bases and J shed 5 bases, with 12 bases lying between them. The CDR3 has 13 residues. The CDR3, as DNA: TGTGCCAGCGTCGCGGGGTTCAATGAAAAACTGTTTTTT. Amino acids: CASVAGFNEKLFF.

This clonotype has a count of ten or more. The chain couples TRBV29-1 to TRBJ2-2; D is ambiguous. CDR3 length: 15 amino acids. The germline gives CDR1 SQVTM, CDR2 ANQGSEA. Trimming removed 0 bases from V and 1 base from J, with 9 bases in between. The CDR3 region is CSVEDRLRNTGELFF. Here the CDR3 DNA reads TGCAGCGTTGAAGATCGATTAAGGAACACCGGGGAGCTGTTTTTT.

This clonotype was seen repeatedly, ten times or more. The chain employs TRBV20-1 and TRBJ1-2; D not resolved. CDR3 length: 16 amino acids. The V gene's germline CDR1 is DFQATT and CDR2 SNEGSKA (reference sequence). V shed 0 bases and J shed 0 bases, with 14 bases lying between them. In nucleotides, the CDR3 is TGCAGTGCTAGAGATTCGGGAAAACCGACTAACTATGGCTACACCTTC. This sequence encodes CSARDSGKPTNYGYTF.

This clonotype was observed at least ten times. J is TRBJ1-2 and V is TRBV6-6; 10 nucleotides line up with TRBD1. After removal of 5 bases from V and 8 bases from J, the junction contained 8 bases not matched to a gene. The length of the CDR3 is 14 residues. Germline V gives CDR1 MNHNY, CDR2 SVGAGI (reference sequence). The CDR3 nucleotides read TGTGCCAGCAGTCCCCCTGGGACAGGGGTCGGCTACACCTTC. Translation: CASSPPGTGVGYTF.

This clonotype was seen many times. The chain joins TRBV28 to TRBJ1-5; no clear D gene. Germline V gene sequence: CDR1 MDHEN, CDR2 SYDVKM. The CDR3 runs to 15 residues. The V gene lost 2 bases and the J gene lost 0 bases, with 8 bases spanning the gap. CDR3 sequence reads: CASSLQVDSNQPQHF. The DNA for the CDR3 is TGTGCCAGCAGTTTACAGGTTGATAGCAATCAGCCCCAGCATTTT.

This clonotype was recorded at least ten times. The chain uses TRBV6-2 or TRBV6-3 and TRBJ2-3, with 7 bases fitting TRBD2. Looked up from germline, CDR1 is MNHEY and CDR2 is SVGEGT. The junction had 12 bases not matched to a gene; V was cut back by 6 bases and J by 9 bases. This CDR3 comprises 14 residues. In nucleotides, the CDR3 is TGTGCCAGCAGAGGGGAGGGGCCAAGGGGAACGCAGTATTTT. It yields the protein CASRGEGPRGTQYF.

This clonotype was seen repeatedly, ten times or more. This chain's CDR3 is CASSHPVGELFF. In DNA form, the CDR3 reads TGTGCCAGCAGCCATCCGGTCGGGGAGCTGTTTTTT. The chain has TRBV3-1 and TRBJ2-2, with no clear D. Trimming cost V 3 bases and J 7 bases, with 6 bases left between them. Germline loops: CDR1 LGHDT, CDR2 YNNKEL (reference sequence). This CDR3 region has 12 residues.

V gene TRBV2 combines with J gene TRBJ2-2, with D perhaps being TRBD1 or TRBD2 (6 bases each). V lost 8 bases to trimming and J lost 3 bases, with 16 bases between them. Germline V CDR1 and CDR2: SNHLY, FYNNEI. This CDR3 contains 15 residues. The CDR3 region is CASGGTLPDTGELFF. The CDR3 nucleotides read TGTGCCAGCGGGGGGACACTTCCGGACACCGGGGAGCTGTTTTTT.

This clonotype was seen many times. The rearrangement uses TRBV12-3 or TRBV12-4 and TRBJ2-3; D possibly corresponds to TRBD2 (5 bases). With 7 bases removed from V and 2 bases from J, the gap between germline ends came to 16 bases. The CDR3 contains 15 residues. The CDR3 here is CASTYTRGNTDTQYF. The CDR3 DNA reads as TGTGCCAGCACCTATACACGGGGAAACACAGATACGCAGTATTTT.

This clonotype showed up many times. This chain links TRBV29-1 with TRBJ1-2; TRBD1 matches 9 bases. The length of the CDR3 is 18 residues. The V segment lost 1 base and the J segment 4 bases; nucleotides outside the gene matches: 16. Germline V gives CDR1 SQVTM, CDR2 ANQGSEA. In DNA form, the CDR3 reads TGCAGCGTTGAAGTTCCCCTGACAGGGGGATTCCGACTCTATGGCTACACCTTC. The encoded protein is CSVEVPLTGGFRLYGYTF.

V and J are TRBV29-1 and TRBJ2-3; D is ambiguous. The CDR3 is made up of 16 amino acids. CDR1 is SQVTM, CDR2 ANQGSEA, per germline. V was trimmed by 0 bases and J by 0 bases, leaving 13 bases between them. The CDR3 DNA reads as TGCAGCGTTGAAGACGAACCGGGTCCGAGCACAGATACGCAGTATTTT. Translated, it gives CSVEDEPGPSTDTQYF.